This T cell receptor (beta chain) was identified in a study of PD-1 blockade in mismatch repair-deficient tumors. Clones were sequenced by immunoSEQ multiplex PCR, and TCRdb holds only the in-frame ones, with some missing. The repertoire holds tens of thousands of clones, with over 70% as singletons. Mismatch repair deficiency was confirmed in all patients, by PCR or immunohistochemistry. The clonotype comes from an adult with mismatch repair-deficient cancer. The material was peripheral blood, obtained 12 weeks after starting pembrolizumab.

CDR3 amino acids: CSVRQGGTEAFF. The CDR3 DNA sequence: TGCAGCGTACGACAGGGTGGCACTGAAGCTTTCTTT. This chain links TRBV29-1 with TRBJ1-1, with 7 bases lining up with TRBD1. Germline values: CDR1 SQVTM, CDR2 ANQGSEA. This CDR3 has 12 residues. With V trimmed by 6 bases and J by 4 bases, 5 bases remained unmatched.